This is a list of T cell receptor beta chains from one sample in a study of blood T cell repertoires in COVID-19. TCRdb's table, derived via immunoSEQ multiplex PCR, lists solely in-frame clones and lacks some. The profile shows a few hundred thousand clones, 70% to 85% of them singletons. Sample: PBMCs or T cells enriched from blood (not recorded which). Every receptor here comes from a middle-aged woman with acute COVID-19. The CDR3 runs from the conserved cysteine through the conserved F or W. The D gene is left open where the match is weak. For some rows the clone size is stated as once, few or many, or as a class when expanded; others skip it.

>TRBJ1-4|TRBV7-8|.|.
CASSLFFRGASNEKLFF
>TRBJ2-1|TRBV20-1|.|TRBD1
CSASGQVNHYNEQFF
>TRBJ2-3|TRBV29-1|.|.
CSVEDLPGGGTDTQYF
>TRBJ2-1|TRBV5-4|.|TRBD2
CASSPGLATTNEQFF
>TRBJ1-5|TRBV3-1/TRBV3-2|.|.
CASSQALNQPQHF
>TRBJ1-4|TRBV7-9|.|.
CASSFGGEANEKLFF
>TRBJ2-2|TRBV11-2|.|.
CASSLRAVGTGELFF
>TRBJ2-7|TRBV5-1|.|.
CASSLGGLSSYEQYF
>TRBJ1-1|TRBV4-3|.|.
CASSQGTTPMNTEAFF
>TRBJ2-1|TRBV6-1|.|TRBD2
CASSESSGLAYNEQFF
>TRBJ1-5|TRBV30|.|.
CAWGGYSNQPQHF
>TRBJ1-4|TRBV28|.|TRBD1
CASSLDRVEKKLFF
>TRBJ1-1|TRBV6-5|.|.
CASSYSPGRTEAFF
>TRBJ2-7|TRBV7-8|once|.
CASSEFNEQYF
>TRBJ2-3|TRBV12-3/TRBV12-4|.|.
CASSFGGGQYF
>TRBJ2-1|TRBV19|.|.
CASSITSREPKQFF
>TRBJ2-2|TRBV27|many|.
CASSKRGTGELFF
>TRBJ1-2|TRBV7-9|.|TRBD1
CASSGGQGGYGYTF
>TRBJ1-5|TRBV5-8|.|.
CASSLADFLEPQHF
>TRBJ1-1|TRBV2|once|TRBD1
CASSLDRGWRTEAFF
>TRBJ1-4|TRBV5-1|.|.
CASSLANSGRVNEKLFF
>TRBJ2-7|TRBV7-6|.|TRBD2
CASSPGLARSYEQYF
>TRBJ2-3|TRBV7-2|.|TRBD2
CASSTRLAGGLDTQYF
>TRBJ2-7|TRBV28|.|.
CASSLSGPSSYEQYF
>TRBJ2-5|TRBV28|.|.
CASSLYPLAGRETQYF
>TRBJ1-5|TRBV6-1|.|.
CASSEGLAPQHF
>TRBJ1-1|TRBV14|few|.
CASSPLGGYTEAFF
>TRBJ1-1|TRBV6-4|.|.
CASSPLGKNTEAFF
>TRBJ2-1|TRBV29-1|.|TRBD2
CSGETSGGNEQFF
>TRBJ1-5|TRBV2|.|.
CASNDRRENQPQHF
>TRBJ1-6|TRBV5-5|.|.
CASSFRHNSPLHF
>TRBJ1-1|TRBV5-1|.|.
CASSFEGNTEAFF
>TRBJ1-3|TRBV6-5|once|.
CASSSDGSSGNTIYF
>TRBJ2-5|TRBV28|once|.
CASSPGEAGSQETQYF
>TRBJ2-7|TRBV7-8|.|TRBD2
CASSQGLAVLGGQYF
>TRBJ1-2|TRBV6-5|few|TRBD1
CASMAQGENYGYTF
>TRBJ2-1|TRBV28|.|.
CASFDGRIHEQFF